This T cell receptor beta chain is from a study of neoadjuvant anti-PD-1 for oral cavity cancer (dated by TCRdb to the early 2020s). Background for the entire study: Before undergoing curative-intent surgical resection, most patients got three to four biweekly nivolumab doses at 3 mg/kg. For patients who did not progress, a fourth nivolumab dose was given around day 43, followed by definitive surgical resection on days 50-56. Patients with complete response, partial response or stable disease by RECIST 1.1 were defined as responders, whereas patients with progression were defined as non-responders. There were more than nine patients in the parent correlative cohort, and the response rate was about 36%. The research as a whole found: Higher pretreatment blood TCRbeta clonality and lower post-treatment tumor TCRbeta clonality were correlated with higher pretreatment blood Treg/Th17 ratios. Only a few patients per response group were included in the TCR analyses, and larger cohorts for validation were called for by the authors. Within PBMCs, T cell clonality (Gini index) was significantly higher in non-responders than responders after neoadjuvant nivolumab.

V gives up 2 bases and J gives up 2 bases, and the segment between their germline ends measures 9 bases. The germline V gene (reference sequence) provides CDR1 PRHDT and CDR2 FYEKMQ. Counted from cysteine to phenylalanine, this CDR3 has 15 amino acids. The entry retains the CDR3 DNA only, 45 bases that are in frame from base 1. For deep sequencing, each PBMC sample was run in six replicates, with libraries mostly built from approximately 0.45 ug of input genomic DNA. TCRbeta libraries were prepared with the immunoSEQ hsTCRbeta kit according to the manufacturer's instructions. An Illumina NovaSeq 6000 S4 flow cell was used to sequence the final libraries, which had first been combined to 3 nM. The source study handled its data this way. The immunoSEQ Analyzer handled quality control and preprocessing of the raw data. The analysis was restricted to productive rearrangements, with each unique CDR3 amino acid sequence defining a clonotype. Repertoire clonality was estimated as the Gini-Simpson index, which was calculated using the R package tcR. Gini indices were compared with Student's t test, and associations with tumor size change were assessed by Pearson correlation. TCRdb stores this immuneACCESS table with in-frame sequences only. Part of the clones is absent; in the studies checked, under half of the shortfall reflects unresolved V genes, and no reason is known for the rest. Clone size and the V and J calls come from that table; the DNA yielded D and trimming. This sample has approximately 45,000 clones in its table, and 77% of those were observed once. Approximately 5% of the sample goes to the ten largest clones.

Sample time point, as interpreted from the label and publication: after neoadjuvant nivolumab, at surgical resection. Patients were newly diagnosed with stage II-IVA oral cavity squamous cell carcinoma and had received no prior systemic or radiation treatment. The cohort consisted of patients with HPV-negative, locally advanced oral cavity squamous cell carcinoma. Peripheral blood mononuclear cells were analyzed directly, without maintenance or expansion in culture. The samples were obtained from a longitudinal correlative study of a single-arm phase II trial testing neoadjuvant nivolumab in oral cavity squamous cell carcinoma. Genomic DNA-based TCRbeta sequencing was performed on subject-matched pre- and post-treatment PBMCs and tumors from three responders and three non-responders. Peripheral blood mononuclear cells were drawn once before nivolumab treatment and a second time after treatment, when surgery took place. The Maxwell RSC DNA from Cells kit was used to extract genomic DNA from PBMCs.

A remark on this clone: The antigen it recognizes is unknown. Base qualities are not at hand, and no much larger clone is one base apart.

The sequences come from PBMCs, collected after nivolumab (anti-PD-1) treatment. Rearrangement joined TRBV13 to TRBJ2-2; the D gene assignment is ambiguous. This TCR was recovered from a person between 40 and 85 years old with oral cavity squamous cell carcinoma. CDR3 region: CASSLSQPNTGELFF. DNA sequence: TGTGCCAGCAGCTTAAGCCAGCCCAACACCGGGGAGCTGTTTTTT.